This paragraph covers one TCR beta chain sequence. Its target is unknown. The data stem from a study of T-cell memory formation after mild COVID-19. 5'RACE with constant-segment primers yielded barcoded, UMI-tagged TCR alpha and TCR beta cDNA libraries. TCRdb re-analysed the 5' RACE reads in MiXCR, keeping a single row per CDR3 protein. The table shows 300,000 to 350,000 distinct CDR3 sequences, with roughly an eighth occurring only once. General study results and limits: Mostly located in CM and EM were contracting CD4+ clones, with contracting CD8+ clones located in EMRA. Memory sampled before infection contained some responding clones, suggesting cross-reactive memory joined. Later expanders leaned CD4+, whereas clones that contracted between day 15 and 85 were balanced CD4/CD8.

Trimming took 0 bases from V and 5 from J; bases not matched to a gene: 11. This CDR3 has 17 amino acids. Germline CDR1 is LGHNA and CDR2 is YSLEER. This TCR was sampled from a man between 18 and 29 years old who had mild COVID-19 (a few samples of this study predate the infection). Cell type and time point are not known. The sequencing sample was made of PBMCs or a T cell subset sorted from them (not recorded which). The genes are TRBV4-3 and TRBJ2-5; 8 nucleotides line up with TRBD2. The DNA for the CDR3 is TGCGCCAGCAGCCAAGATGGAAGCGGGGGAATAGGGGAGACCCAGTACTTC. It is translated as CASSQDGSGGIGETQYF.